These 2 T cell receptor beta chains were all obtained from the same sample, sequenced in a study of shared T cell receptors in the human thymus. Assay used: immunoSEQ multiplex PCR; TCRdb lists only in-frame clones, some missing. The data contain approximately 490,000 clones, approximately 80% of them singletons. The same data also went into a second study, on human thymus T cells.

The sequenced sample consisted of thymocytes. The receptors were gathered from a boy under two years old with a congenital heart defect.

This chain links TRBV29-1 with TRBJ2-3; no clear D gene. CDR1 SQVTM and CDR2 ANQGSEA come from the germline V gene. Trimming took off 5 bases at V and 6 bases at J, with 9 bases between the two ends. This CDR3 spans 11 amino acids. For the CDR3, the DNA is TGCAGCGTTAGCCCTCCTGATACGCAGTATTTT. This sequence encodes CSVSPPDTQYF.

This sequence joins TRBV5-4 and TRBJ1-5, with D perhaps matching TRBD1 (6 bases). The germline CDR1 and CDR2 sequences are SGHNT and YYREEE (reference sequence). Trimming left V 4 bases short and J 4 bases short, with 15 bases between. The CDR3 contains 15 residues. The CDR3 spells CASSRDRFRNQPQHF. CDR3 DNA sequence: TGTGCCAGCAGCCGCGACAGGTTTCGGAATCAGCCCCAGCATTTT.